This entry lists 29 T cell receptor beta chains sequenced from one sample in a study of lymphopenia after photon versus proton radiotherapy. Some clones are missing from TCRdb's copy, which holds only in-frame ones; the method was immunoSEQ multiplex PCR. The table shows 50,000 to 65,000 clones, with roughly 90% occurring only once. The sample was peripheral blood, taken from a patient treated with proton-based radiotherapy. The receptors stem from an elderly man with esophageal cancer.

Concerning this clone: The same CDR3 arises from other DNA sequences in this sample as well. The J gene is TRBJ1-2, the V gene TRBV6-5, with D perhaps TRBD1 (6 bases). CDR3 length equals 13 residues. V gave up 2 bases and J gave up 4 bases, with 8 bases separating them. Germline-derived CDR1 and CDR2 are MNHEY and SVGAGI. The CDR3 spells CASSYQGIYGYTF. CDR3 DNA sequence: TGTGCCAGCAGTTACCAGGGGATCTATGGCTACACCTTC.

The chain has TRBV5-4 and TRBJ2-7; 10 positions agree with TRBD2. V lost 0 bases, J lost 3 bases, and 6 bases stayed unmatched. The CDR3 loop spans 16 amino acids. The germline gives CDR1 SGHNT, CDR2 YYREEE (reference sequence). For the CDR3, the DNA is TGTGCCAGCAGCTTGGGACTAGCGGGTCTTCGCTACGAGCAGTACTTC. Amino acid sequence: CASSLGLAGLRYEQYF.

The chain recombines TRBV6-1 with TRBJ2-2; D may correspond to TRBD1 or TRBD2 (6 bases each). The CDR3 sequence is 13 residues long. Between the trimmed V and J ends, which lost 3 bases and 8 bases, there was a span of 10 bases. The germline V gene encodes CDR1 MNHNS and CDR2 SASEGT. The CDR3 DNA sequence: TGTGCCAGCAGTGATGGGGGGCTAGGGGAGCTGTTTTTT. It is translated as CASSDGGLGELFF.

The chain uses TRBV5-1 and TRBJ2-5; 10 bases are a match to TRBD2. Per the germline V gene, CDR1 is SGHRS and CDR2 is YFSETQ. The junction had 2 bases not matched to a gene; V was cut back by 3 bases and J by 3 bases. The CDR3 contains 14 residues. CDR3 sequence (DNA): TGCGCCAGCAGCTCGGGGACTAGCGAAGAGACCCAGTACTTC. The encoded protein is CASSSGTSEETQYF.

V and J are TRBV18 and TRBJ2-7; D gene unclear. Trimming took 6 bases from V and 0 from J, leaving 18 bases between them. Germline V gene data show CDR1 as KGHSH and CDR2 as LQKENI. This CDR3 region has 16 residues. The CDR3 DNA sequence: TGTGCCAGCTCCCCTATGATTGGAGTTCTCTCCTACGAGCAGTACTTC. Translating it yields CASSPMIGVLSYEQYF.

This clone has just one count. The chain combines TRBV7-2 with TRBJ1-1; D uncertain. The CDR3 contains 13 residues. V lost 3 bases and J lost 4, with 9 bases in between. Per germline, CDR1 SGHTA and CDR2 FQGNSA. The CDR3 loop is CASSFPPSTEAFF. As DNA, the CDR3 is TGTGCCAGCAGCTTCCCCCCCAGCACTGAAGCTTTCTTT. Full variable domain (rest looked up from reference TRBV7-2 and TRBJ1-1): GAGVSQSPSNKVTEKGKDVELRCDPISGHTALYWYRQSLGQGLEFLIYFQGNSAPDKSGLPSDRFSAERTGGSVSTLTIQRTQQEDSAVYLCASSFPPSTEAFFGQGTRLTVV.

This sequence joins TRBV4-3 and TRBJ1-2; D unresolved. From germline, CDR1 is LGHNA and CDR2 YSLEER. Trimming shortened V by 0 bases and J by 0 bases, and 8 bases separated the two germline ends. This CDR3 region has 15 residues. The CDR3 DNA sequence: TGCGCCAGCAGCCAAGAATGGGGTACTAACTATGGCTACACCTTC. This gives the protein CASSQEWGTNYGYTF.

The chain's CDR3 is CAIDGGNPNYGYTF. The CDR3 DNA reads as TGTGCCATCGACGGAGGGAACCCTAACTATGGCTACACCTTC. This sequence joins TRBV10-3 and TRBJ1-2, with no clear D. V lost 8 bases to trimming and J lost 0 bases, with 13 bases between them. Germline lookup yields CDR1 ENHRY and CDR2 SYGVKD. This CDR3 is built from 14 residues.

J is TRBJ1-6 and V is TRBV30; D unclear. Between the trimmed V and J ends, which lost 4 bases and 7 bases, there was a span of 14 bases. Per the germline V gene, CDR1 is GTSNPN and CDR2 is SVGIG (reference sequence). This CDR3 is built from 14 residues. This chain's CDR3 is CAWMSDGGNSPLHF. CDR3 DNA sequence: TGTGCCTGGATGTCCGACGGAGGGAATTCACCCCTCCACTTT.

The chain carries TRBV2 and TRBJ1-2; the D gene is possibly TRBD1 (5 bases). This CDR3 region has 15 residues. Germline lookup yields CDR1 SNHLY and CDR2 FYNNEI. Trimming pared 4 bases from V and 8 bases from J, leaving 20 bases between. Here the CDR3 reads CASSALGGGAAGYTF. Written as DNA, the CDR3 is TGTGCCAGCAGTGCCCTCGGCGGCGGGGCCGCCGGCTACACCTTC.

This clone showed up just once. The J gene is TRBJ2-3, the V gene TRBV29-1; the D gene is possibly TRBD2 (5 bases). This CDR3 region has 16 residues. Germline V gene data show CDR1 as SQVTM and CDR2 as ANQGSEA. With 5 bases removed from V and 5 bases from J, the gap between germline ends came to 23 bases. This chain's CDR3 is CSVRRRVGVFLDTQYF. As DNA, the CDR3 is TGCAGCGTTCGAAGGCGGGTGGGTGTATTCTTAGATACGCAGTATTTT.

The rearrangement uses TRBV5-7 and TRBJ2-7; perhaps TRBD2 as D (5 bases). TRBV5-7 is an ORF for which the function is uncertain. CDR3 length: 17 residues. Trimming took 1 base from V and 0 from J, leaving 17 bases between them. CDR3: CASSLTVSGPLSYEQYF. CDR3 coding DNA: TGTGCCAGCAGCTTGACAGTGAGCGGACCCCTCTCCTACGAGCAGTACTTC.

This clone was detected only a few times. The chain's CDR3 is CASSLVGHYYGYTF. The DNA of the CDR3 is TGTGCCAGCAGCTTAGTAGGGCACTACTATGGCTACACCTTC. The chain recombines TRBV7-9 with TRBJ1-2; D remains unclear. The V end was cut by 1 base, the J end by 3 bases, with 9 bases between. This CDR3 has 14 residues. Germline lookup yields CDR1 SEHNR and CDR2 FQNEAQ (reference sequence).

The chain carries TRBV5-1 and TRBJ2-5; D gene unclear. This CDR3 region has 14 residues. The V end lost 4 bases, the J end lost 4 bases, and 14 bases lay between the germline ends. In germline, CDR1 is SGHRS, CDR2 YFSETQ. The CDR3 spells CASSRPGEGETQYF. DNA for the CDR3: TGCGCCAGCAGCCGTCCTGGAGAAGGAGAGACCCAGTACTTC.

V usage is TRBV7-9 and J usage is TRBJ2-7, with 7 bases aligning to TRBD2. V gave up 6 bases and J gave up 5 bases; unmatched junction bases: 4. Germline V gene data show CDR1 as SEHNR and CDR2 as FQNEAQ (reference sequence). CDR3 size: 12 residues. CDR3 sequence (DNA): TGTGCCAGCAGGGGAGGGGTAAACGAGCAGTACTTC. It translates to CASRGGVNEQYF.

The CDR3 loop reads CASSNGQENEKLFF. For the CDR3, the DNA is TGTGCCAGCAGCAATGGACAGGAAAATGAAAAACTGTTTTTT. This chain links TRBV5-4 with TRBJ1-4; TRBD1 aligns across 7 bases. V lost 4 bases to trimming and J lost 5 bases; unmatched junction nucleotides: 5. Germline V gives CDR1 SGHNT, CDR2 YYREEE (reference sequence). The CDR3 sequence is 14 residues long.

The chain combines TRBV29-1 with TRBJ1-1; a possible D gene is TRBD1 (5 bases). The CDR3 length is 15 residues. V lost 1 base and J 0 bases, leaving 12 bases between the germline ends. Germline lookup yields CDR1 SQVTM and CDR2 ANQGSEA. The CDR3: CSVEVTGTMNTEAFF. The CDR3 nucleotides are TGCAGCGTTGAAGTAACGGGGACCATGAACACTGAAGCTTTCTTT.

This chain uses TRBV4-3 with TRBJ2-3; 8 bases match TRBD2. With 0 bases clipped from V and 0 bases from J, the junction kept 2 bases outside the gene matches. The germline CDR1 and CDR2 sequences are LGHNA and YSLEER. The CDR3 is 16 residues long. Here the CDR3 reads CASSQDTGGSTDTQYF. In DNA form, the CDR3 reads TGCGCCAGCAGCCAAGATACGGGAGGGAGCACAGATACGCAGTATTTT.

The J gene is TRBJ2-7, the V gene TRBV10-3, with D hard to call. V was pared by 4 bases and J by 5 bases, with 6 bases between. The CDR3 loop spans 11 amino acids. CDR1 is ENHRY and CDR2 is SYGVKD in the germline V gene. The CDR3 here is CAISGRDEQYF. DNA of the CDR3: TGTGCCATCAGTGGAAGGGACGAGCAGTACTTC.

The J gene is TRBJ2-1, the V gene TRBV5-1; perhaps D is TRBD1 or TRBD2 (6 bases each). Germline V CDR1 and CDR2: SGHRS, YFSETQ. V lost 5 bases to trimming and J lost 2 bases, with 14 bases between them. The CDR3 consists of 15 residues. The CDR3 sequence is CASREGGSTYNEQFF. CDR3 coding DNA: TGCGCCAGCAGGGAGGGGGGTTCTACCTACAATGAGCAGTTCTTC.

CDR3 sequence (DNA): TGTGCCAGCTCACGATCTATGACAGGCGGTAATGAAAAACTGTTTTTT. Translation: CASSRSMTGGNEKLFF. V gene TRBV18 combines with J gene TRBJ1-4; possible D gene TRBD1, 6 bases. Trimming left V 4 bases short and J 4 bases short, with 16 bases between. This CDR3 region has 16 residues. The germline V gene has CDR1 KGHSH and CDR2 LQKENI.

The CDR3 loop is CASSVRGGQASNQPQHF. The CDR3 coding sequence is TGTGCCAGCAGCGTAAGAGGGGGACAAGCGAGCAATCAGCCCCAGCATTTT. V is TRBV7-6 and J is TRBJ1-5; a weak D match, TRBD1 (6 bases). Germline-derived CDR1 and CDR2 are SGHVS and FNYEAQ. V was shortened by 5 bases and J by 1 base, with 18 bases between the two germline ends. The CDR3 has 17 residues.

The V call is TRBV5-1, the J call TRBJ2-3; no clear D gene. V lost 4 bases, J lost 4 bases, and 13 bases lay in between. This CDR3 comprises 14 residues. The germline V gene has CDR1 SGHRS and CDR2 YFSETQ. This CDR3 reads CASSTRSGADTQYF. The CDR3 DNA reads TGCGCCAGCAGCACCCGCTCGGGTGCAGATACGCAGTATTTT.

The chain employs TRBV6-5 and TRBJ2-7; D may be TRBD1 (6 bases). CDR1 and CDR2 from the germline V gene are MNHEY and SVGAGI. V was trimmed by 4 bases and J by 0 bases, leaving 13 bases between them. The CDR3 is 15 amino acids. CDR3 nucleotides: TGTGCCAGCAGTTTAGTAGGACAGTACTCCTACGAGCAGTACTTC. It is translated as CASSLVGQYSYEQYF.

The chain employs TRBV5-6 and TRBJ1-4; D is perhaps TRBD1 (6 bases). The ends were cut back, 4 bases at V and 8 bases at J, with 18 bases in the middle. The CDR3 runs to 15 residues. The germline gives CDR1 SGHDT, CDR2 YYEEEE. CDR3 bases: TGTGCCAGCAGCCCCCCAGGGGTTCGTAACGAAAAACTGTTTTTT. It yields the protein CASSPPGVRNEKLFF.

In this sample, this clone turned up once. The J gene is TRBJ2-7, the V gene TRBV7-2; D is undetermined. Germline CDR1 is SGHTA and CDR2 is FQGNSA. The V end lost 1 base, the J end lost 0 bases, and 7 bases lay between the germline ends. CDR3 length equals 14 residues. The chain's CDR3 is CASSLDWSSYEQYF. As DNA, the CDR3 is TGTGCCAGCAGCTTAGACTGGAGCTCCTACGAGCAGTACTTC.

This chain joins TRBV27 and TRBJ2-3, with 11 bases lining up with TRBD2. Germline V gene data show CDR1 as MNHEY and CDR2 as SMNVEV (reference sequence). The V gene end was trimmed by 2 bases and the J gene end by 4 bases; junction bases not matched to a gene: 5. This CDR3 spans 16 amino acids. The CDR3 DNA reads TGTGCCAGCAGTTTAACACTAGCGGGAGCTCCAGATACGCAGTATTTT. This gives the protein CASSLTLAGAPDTQYF.

This clone was observed a handful of times. Other nucleotide sequences from this sample produce the same CDR3. This chain connects TRBV19 to TRBJ1-1; D not resolved. The V gene lost 5 bases and the J gene lost 0 bases, with 10 bases spanning the gap. This CDR3 is built from 14 residues. The V gene's germline CDR1 is LNHDA and CDR2 SQIVND (reference sequence). CDR3 sequence: CASSPPGLNTEAFF. The CDR3 nucleotides read TGTGCCAGTAGTCCCCCAGGACTGAACACTGAAGCTTTCTTT.

The CDR3 region has the DNA TGTGCCAGCTCACCGCTTGGACAGGGAACGGGCTCTGGAAACACCATATATTTT. It codes for CASSPLGQGTGSGNTIYF. The chain recombines TRBV18 with TRBJ1-3; 8 positions match TRBD1. The CDR3 totals 18 residues. V lost 3 bases, J lost 0 bases, and 10 bases stayed unmatched. Germline V gene lookup returns CDR1 KGHSH and CDR2 LQKENI.